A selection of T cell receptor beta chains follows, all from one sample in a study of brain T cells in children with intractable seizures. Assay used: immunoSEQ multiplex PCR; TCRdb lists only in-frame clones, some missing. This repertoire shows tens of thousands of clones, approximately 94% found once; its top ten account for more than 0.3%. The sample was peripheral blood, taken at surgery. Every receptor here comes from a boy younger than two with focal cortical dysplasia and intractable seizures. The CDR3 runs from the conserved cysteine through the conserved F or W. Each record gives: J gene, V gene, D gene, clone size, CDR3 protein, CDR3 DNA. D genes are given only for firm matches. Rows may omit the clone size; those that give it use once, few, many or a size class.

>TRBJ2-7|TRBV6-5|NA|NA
CASSYMSSYEQYF
TGTGCCAGCAGTTACATGAGCTCCTACGAGCAGTACTTC
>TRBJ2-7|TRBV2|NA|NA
CASNPTDLSPYEQYF
TGTGCCAGCAACCCGACAGACCTATCCCCTTACGAGCAGTACTTC
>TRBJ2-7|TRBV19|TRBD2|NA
CASSIGTSGDYEQYF
TGTGCCAGTAGTATAGGTACTAGCGGGGACTACGAGCAGTACTTC
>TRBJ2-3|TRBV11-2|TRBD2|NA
CASSLVGSRLALDTQYF
TGTGCCAGCAGCTTAGTGGGATCGAGACTAGCTTTGGATACGCAGTATTTT
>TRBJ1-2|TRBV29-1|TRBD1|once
CSVGDRNTGNYGYTF
TGCAGCGTTGGGGACAGAAACACAGGGAACTATGGCTACACCTTC
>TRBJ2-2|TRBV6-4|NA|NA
CASSDSPPGELFF
TGTGCCAGCAGTGACTCCCCCCCCGGGGAGCTGTTTTTT
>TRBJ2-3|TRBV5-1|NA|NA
CASSLGRGLITDTQYF
TGCGCCAGCAGCTTGGGGCGGGGTCTAATCACAGATACGCAGTATTTT
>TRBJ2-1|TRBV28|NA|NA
CASSLWNDVAEQFF
TGTGCCAGCAGTTTATGGAATGACGTGGCTGAGCAGTTCTTC
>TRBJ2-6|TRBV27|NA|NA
CASSPRAGLSGANVLTF
TGTGCCAGCAGCCCCAGGGCGGGCCTGTCTGGGGCCAACGTCCTGACTTTC
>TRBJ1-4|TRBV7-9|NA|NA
CASSLGNEKLFF
TGTGCCAGCAGCTTGGGGAATGAAAAACTGTTTTTT
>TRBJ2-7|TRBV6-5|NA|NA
CASSPLQEKLYEQYF
TGTGCCAGCAGCCCCCTACAGGAGAAACTCTACGAGCAGTACTTC
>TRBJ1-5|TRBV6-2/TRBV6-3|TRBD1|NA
CASSWGQGRGNQPQHF
TGTGCCAGCAGTTGGGGACAGGGAAGGGGCAATCAGCCCCAGCATTTT
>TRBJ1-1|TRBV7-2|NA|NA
CASSLGGLVTEAFF
TGTGCCAGCAGCTTAGGGGGGCTCGTTACTGAAGCTTTCTTT
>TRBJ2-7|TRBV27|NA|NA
CASSLVVGSTYEQYF
TGTGCCAGCAGTTTAGTGGTCGGCAGTACCTACGAGCAGTACTTC
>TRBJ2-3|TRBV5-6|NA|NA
CASSLGLSTDTQYF
TGTGCCAGCAGCTTGGGTCTTAGCACAGATACGCAGTATTTT
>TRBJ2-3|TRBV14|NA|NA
CASSPGRANNTDTQYF
TGTGCCAGCAGCCCCGGTAGGGCGAACAACACAGATACGCAGTATTTT
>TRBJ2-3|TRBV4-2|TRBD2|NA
CASSQPLAGGPDTQYF
TGTGCCAGCAGCCAACCACTAGCGGGGGGCCCAGATACGCAGTATTTT
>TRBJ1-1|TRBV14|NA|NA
CASSLRGGPRLEAFF
TGTGCCAGCAGCCTCCGCGGGGGGCCCAGGCTTGAAGCTTTCTTT
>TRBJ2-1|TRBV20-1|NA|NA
CSARAYVEQFF
TGCAGTGCTAGGGCGTATGTTGAGCAGTTCTTC
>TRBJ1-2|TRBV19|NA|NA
CASSPGHRLGGYTF
TGTGCCAGTAGTCCCGGACACCGTTTGGGGGGCTACACCTTC
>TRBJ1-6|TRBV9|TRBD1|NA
CASSVGQVNSPLHF
TGTGCCAGCAGCGTGGGACAGGTTAATTCACCCCTCCACTTT
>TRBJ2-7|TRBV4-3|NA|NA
CASSQGTQYYEQYF
TGCGCCAGCAGCCAAGGGACTCAGTACTACGAGCAGTACTTC
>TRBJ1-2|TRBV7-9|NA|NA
CATRGAVDYGYTF
TGTGCCACCCGGGGGGCAGTGGACTATGGCTACACCTTC
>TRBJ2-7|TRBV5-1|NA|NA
CASSLGTVAYYEQYF
TGCGCCAGCAGCTTGGGGACAGTCGCTTACTACGAGCAGTACTTC
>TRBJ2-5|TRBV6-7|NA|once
CASSYDQGVRETQYF
TGTGCCAGCAGTTACGATCAGGGAGTAAGAGAGACCCAGTACTTC
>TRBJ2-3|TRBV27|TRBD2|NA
CASSPSRTSYPQYTDTQYF
TGTGCCAGCAGTCCCTCAAGGACTAGCTATCCCCAGTACACAGATACGCAGTATTTT
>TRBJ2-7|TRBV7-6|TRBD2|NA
CASSLVSGRLPYEQYF
TGTGCCAGCAGCTTAGTTAGCGGGAGGCTCCCCTACGAGCAGTACTTC
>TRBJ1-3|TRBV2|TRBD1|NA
CASRSGTDREGNTIYF
TGTGCCAGCAGGTCCGGGACAGATCGCGAAGGAAACACCATATATTTT